The source of this T cell receptor beta chain is a study of cytomegalovirus exposure and HLA in healthy donors. Germline V gene lookup returns CDR1 SSHAT and CDR2 FNYEAQ (reference sequence). CDR3 length: 16 residues. Trimming pared 4 bases from V and 7 bases from J, leaving 22 bases between. Primers for the PCR totalled 60 Vbeta and 13 Jbeta. Assay: immunoSEQ multiplex PCR; the TCRdb copy retains only in-frame clones and omits some. The sample lists 97,000 or so clones; 80% to 90% were seen once. Sequenced input: PBMCs. The receptor's source is a man aged 40-50 years in good health and CMV-seronegative. V usage is TRBV7-7 and J usage is TRBJ1-1; D is ambiguous. CDR3 in amino acids: CASSSPNQEGWREAFF. CDR3 DNA: TGTGCCAGCAGCTCCCCTAATCAGGAGGGATGGCGTGAAGCTTTCTTT.